The 24 T cell receptor beta chains reported below all come from one sample, sequenced in a study of CD8 T cells in ankylosing spondylitis. Their antigens remain unidentified. TCRdb called the 5' RACE reads again in MiXCR, with one record for every CDR3 protein. The sample lists approximately 520,000 distinct CDR3 sequences; about 5% were seen once. Overall study results and limits: A TCR beta motif of under 10 highly homologous variants seemed to mark ankylosing spondylitis blood.

The sample consisted of blood, either unsorted or a sorted T cell fraction (not recorded which). The receptors come from a male donor with ankylosing spondylitis.

This clonotype was detected many times. The chain combines TRBV10-3 with TRBJ2-1; 9 bases are shared with TRBD1. Trimming took 2 bases from V and 0 from J; bases not matched to a gene: 2. The germline CDR1 and CDR2 sequences are ENHRY and SYGVKD. This CDR3 has 16 residues. The CDR3 is CAISEGQGRSYNEQFF. The CDR3 DNA sequence: TGTGCCATCAGTGAGGGACAGGGGCGCTCCTACAATGAGCAGTTCTTC.

In this sample, this clonotype turned up many times. The gene calls are TRBV4-3 and TRBJ1-1; a possible D gene is TRBD1 (5 bases). Germline V gene sequence: CDR1 LGHNA, CDR2 YSLEER. CDR3 length equals 15 residues. The V and J ends lost 0 bases and 7 bases respectively, with 15 bases between them. CDR3 sequence reads: CASSQDARVGVEAFF. The CDR3 nucleotides are TGCGCCAGCAGCCAAGATGCCAGGGTTGGAGTTGAAGCTTTCTTT.

This clonotype was recorded many times. The chain couples TRBV29-1 to TRBJ2-5; 12 nucleotides align to TRBD2. Germline values: CDR1 SQVTM, CDR2 ANQGSEA. J was trimmed by 5 bases and V by 6 bases; bases with no gene match: 10. The CDR3 runs 15 residues. The CDR3 loop is CSVRTSGAYDETQYF. The CDR3 DNA follows: TGCAGCGTACGGACTAGCGGGGCCTACGACGAGACCCAGTACTTC.

The CDR3 DNA reads as TGTGCCAGCACCTCACAGGGGGATAGCACTGAAGCTTTCTTT. This encodes CASTSQGDSTEAFF. V is TRBV2 and J is TRBJ1-1, with TRBD1 matching over 8 bases. After removal of 7 bases from V and 4 bases from J, the junction contained 8 bases not matched to a gene. The CDR3 consists of 14 residues. The germline gives CDR1 SNHLY, CDR2 FYNNEI.

Only a few counts were recorded for this clonotype. V gene TRBV11-2 combines with J gene TRBJ1-1; 7 nucleotides align to TRBD1. This CDR3 comprises 15 residues. CDR1 is SGHAT and CDR2 is FQNNGV in the germline V gene. The ends lost 5 bases at V and 0 bases at J; junction bases unmatched: 6. As DNA, the CDR3 is TGTGCCAGCAGCATGGGACAGCCTCTGAACACTGAAGCTTTCTTT. Translated, it gives CASSMGQPLNTEAFF.

In its sample, this clonotype was seen many times. This rearrangement joins TRBV6-5 to TRBJ2-7; D uncertain. V was pared by 0 bases and J by 2 bases, with 11 bases between. The CDR3 contains 15 residues. From germline, CDR1 is MNHEY and CDR2 SVGAGI. The CDR3 DNA sequence: TGTGCCAGCAGTTACTCGGAGACTCTAGCCTACGAGCAGTACTTC. Translation: CASSYSETLAYEQYF.

This clonotype was detected many times. The rearrangement joins TRBV7-8 to TRBJ1-1; D is ambiguous. The CDR3 totals 16 residues. Germline CDR1 is SGHVS and CDR2 is FQNEAQ. V gave up 1 base and J gave up 1 base, with 13 bases separating them. The CDR3, as DNA: TGTGCCAGCAGCTTAGATTCGGCCAGAGGGAACACTGAAGCTTTCTTT. It specifies CASSLDSARGNTEAFF.

Ten or more counts support this clonotype. The CDR3 sequence: CASSQGPWGPLVKEQFF. The CDR3 coding sequence is TGCGCCAGCAGCCAAGGCCCCTGGGGGCCGTTGGTTAAGGAGCAGTTCTTC. The chain links TRBV4-3 to TRBJ2-1; a weak D match, TRBD1 (6 bases). The V and J ends lost 1 base and 10 bases respectively, with 23 bases between them. The CDR3 runs to 17 residues. Germline assignment: CDR1 LGHNA and CDR2 YSLEER.

Many counts were recorded for this clonotype. The chain is built from TRBV25-1 and TRBJ1-4, with TRBD1 as a possible D gene (5 bases). Trimming took off 5 bases at V and 6 bases at J, with 16 bases between the two ends. This CDR3 has 15 amino acids. Germline assignment: CDR1 MGHDK and CDR2 SYGVNS. CDR3 in DNA: TGTGCCAGCAGTACCACGGACACCGCCGATGAAAAACTGTTTTTT. This gives the protein CASSTTDTADEKLFF.

This clonotype was counted ten times or more. The V gene is TRBV5-1, the J gene TRBJ2-1, with D perhaps matching TRBD1 (6 bases). This CDR3 comprises 18 residues. Trimming stripped 4 bases from V and 0 bases from J, with 20 bases between. Per germline, CDR1 SGHRS and CDR2 YFSETQ. The CDR3 region is CASSLHPGTRSSYNEQFF. In DNA, the CDR3 is TGCGCCAGCAGCCTGCATCCCGGGACACGGAGCTCCTACAATGAGCAGTTCTTC.

This clonotype was seen many times. This chain connects TRBV20-1 to TRBJ2-1; 9 bases agree with TRBD2. V lost 5 bases and J lost 1; bases outside the gene matches: 6. Germline loops: CDR1 DFQATT, CDR2 SNEGSKA (reference sequence). CDR3 size: 15 residues. The CDR3 loop is CSALTSGKSYNEQFF. The CDR3 DNA sequence: TGCAGTGCTCTGACTAGCGGCAAATCCTACAATGAGCAGTTCTTC.

This clonotype occurred a few times. The chain joins TRBV7-2 to TRBJ2-5, with a weak D call TRBD2 (6 bases). V lost 5 bases and J lost 2, with 12 bases in between. In germline, CDR1 is SGHTA, CDR2 FQGNSA. The CDR3 length is 14 residues. This CDR3 is CASSPTREQETQYF. CDR3 bases: TGTGCCAGCAGCCCGACACGGGAGCAAGAGACCCAGTACTTC.

Ten or more counts support this clonotype. This chain connects TRBV20-1 to TRBJ1-4; D remains ambiguous. From germline, CDR1 is DFQATT and CDR2 SNEGSKA (reference sequence). The CDR3 sequence is 13 residues long. This chain's CDR3 is CSAFQEKSEKLFF. CDR3 nucleotide sequence: TGCAGCGCTTTCCAGGAGAAGAGCGAAAAACTGTTTTTT.

This clonotype was detected ten times or more. The chain uses TRBV4-2 and TRBJ1-6; D is possibly TRBD1 (5 bases). V lost 4 bases to trimming and J lost 0 bases, with 13 bases between them. This CDR3 spans 17 amino acids. Germline-derived CDR1 and CDR2 are LGHNA and YNFKEQ. DNA for the CDR3: TGTGCCAGCAGCCTTGGCAGGGCCGTCTCCTATAATTCACCCCTCCACTTT. Its translation is CASSLGRAVSYNSPLHF.

On this clonotype itself: A clone one base away is much larger, so this may be a read error. V usage is TRBV29-1 and J usage is TRBJ2-5; possible D gene TRBD1, 5 bases. The CDR3 length is 13 residues. V shed 0 bases and J shed 5 bases, with 10 bases lying between them. The germline V gene encodes CDR1 SQVTM and CDR2 ANQGSEA. The chain's CDR3 is CSVEETVSETQYF. The CDR3 DNA reads as TGCAGCGTTGAAGAGACAGTCTCGGAGACCCAGTACTTC. Variable domain in full (rest from reference TRBV29-1 and TRBJ2-5): SAVISQKPSRDICQRGTSLTIQCQVDSQVTMMFWYRQQPGQSLTLIATANQGSEATYESGFVIDKFPISRPNLTFSTLTVSNMSPEDSSIYLCSVEETVSETQYFGPGTRLLVL.

The table lists this clonotype with many counts. V and J are TRBV10-3 and TRBJ2-1; the match to TRBD2 covers 13 bases. V gave up 3 bases and J gave up 7 bases; unmatched junction bases: 6. Germline lookup yields CDR1 ENHRY and CDR2 SYGVKD. The CDR3 consists of 16 residues. The CDR3: CAISETSGRANNEQFF. CDR3 coding DNA: TGTGCCATCAGTGAAACTAGCGGGAGGGCAAATAATGAGCAGTTCTTC.

V usage is TRBV20-1 and J usage is TRBJ2-3; the D gene is possibly TRBD1 (5 bases). CDR3 length: 17 residues. Germline V gene sequence: CDR1 DFQATT, CDR2 SNEGSKA (reference sequence). V lost 6 bases and J 0 bases, leaving 22 bases between the germline ends. The CDR3 spells CSAPRSLRGFSTDTQYF. Written as DNA, the CDR3 is TGCAGTGCCCCCCGATCATTAAGGGGTTTTAGCACAGATACGCAGTATTTT.

This clonotype has ten or more counts. The V call is TRBV5-5, the J call TRBJ1-5; 7 nucleotides agree with TRBD1. CDR1 and CDR2 from the germline V gene are SGHKS and YYEKEE (reference sequence). This CDR3 region has 16 residues. The junction had 7 bases not matched to a gene; V was cut back by 4 bases and J by 0 bases. The CDR3 reads CASSDGTAYSNQPQHF. The CDR3 coding sequence is TGTGCCAGCAGCGACGGGACAGCGTATAGCAATCAGCCCCAGCATTTT.

This clonotype was seen at least ten times. The rearrangement joins TRBV10-3 to TRBJ2-2; D unclear. Germline V CDR1 and CDR2: ENHRY, SYGVKD. The V and J ends lost 6 bases and 3 bases respectively, with 11 bases between them. The CDR3 loop spans 14 amino acids. CDR3 loop: CAISWQGHTGELFF. DNA of the CDR3: TGTGCCATCAGCTGGCAAGGTCACACCGGGGAGCTGTTTTTT.

This clonotype occurred many times. The rearrangement joins TRBV12-3 or TRBV12-4 to TRBJ2-3; D unclear. Trimming pared 4 bases from V and 5 bases from J, leaving 4 bases between. This CDR3 spans 11 amino acids. The CDR3 sequence: CASSYRDTQYF. In DNA form, the CDR3 reads TGTGCCAGCAGTTATCGAGATACGCAGTATTTT.

This clonotype was found a few times. J is TRBJ2-2 and V is TRBV7-2; 7 positions agree with TRBD2. J was trimmed by 3 bases and V by 6 bases; bases with no gene match: 4. Germline lookup yields CDR1 SGHTA and CDR2 FQGNSA. The CDR3 runs to 14 residues. The CDR3 DNA reads as TGTGCCAGCAGAGGACTAGTCTACACCGGGGAGCTGTTTTTT. Residues: CASRGLVYTGELFF.

Many counts were recorded for this clonotype. The V call is TRBV29-1, the J call TRBJ2-7; the D call may be TRBD1 or TRBD2 (5 bases each). Germline loops: CDR1 SQVTM, CDR2 ANQGSEA. CDR3 length: 14 residues. Trimming left V 4 bases short and J 0 bases short, with 13 bases between. The CDR3 loop is CSVVTGHSSYEQYF. Written as DNA, the CDR3 is TGCAGCGTTGTTACGGGGCATAGCTCCTACGAGCAGTACTTC.

This clonotype was seen at least ten times. The rearrangement joins TRBV10-3 to TRBJ2-6; unclear D gene. The CDR3 has 17 amino acids. The V gene lost 7 bases and the J gene lost 0 bases, with 16 bases spanning the gap. Per germline, CDR1 ENHRY and CDR2 SYGVKD. The chain's CDR3 is CAIMGRNRPSGANVLTF. The CDR3, as DNA: TGTGCCATCATGGGAAGGAATAGACCCTCTGGGGCCAACGTCCTGACTTTC.

This clonotype occurred many times. The V call is TRBV7-2, the J call TRBJ1-1, with D possibly matching TRBD1 (5 bases). Germline CDR1 reads SGHTA; CDR2 reads FQGNSA. CDR3 length: 14 amino acids. With 0 bases removed from V and 7 bases from J, the gap between germline ends came to 12 bases. The CDR3, as DNA: TGTGCCAGCAGCTTAGCGAAGGGGTGGGGTGAAGCTTTCTTT. Its translation is CASSLAKGWGEAFF.